These 31 T cell receptor beta chains share one sample of origin, sequenced in a study of blood T cell repertoires in COVID-19. Profiling relied on immunoSEQ multiplex PCR, and the TCRdb table lists in-frame clones only, not all of them. The table has more than 300,000 clones, around 91% seen once. The sample taken for sequencing was peripheral blood. The receptors derive from a woman under 30 who had recovered from COVID-19.

This clone has only one observation. The chain uses TRBV7-8 and TRBJ2-2, with TRBD2 matching 7 bases. Trimming at V came to 8 bases and at J to 4 bases, leaving 4 bases not matched to a gene. CDR1 and CDR2 from the germline V gene are SGHVS and FQNEAQ. The CDR3 is 13 amino acids. This CDR3 is CASLAGRTGELFF. CDR3 nucleotide sequence: TGTGCCAGCTTAGCGGGCCGCACCGGGGAGCTGTTTTTT.

V is TRBV7-2 and J is TRBJ2-1; TRBD1 is a possible D gene (5 bases). V shed 1 base and J shed 0 bases, with 10 bases lying between them. CDR3 size: 16 residues. Per germline, CDR1 SGHTA and CDR2 FQGNSA. Here the CDR3 DNA reads TGTGCCAGCAGCTTAGGACAAGGGGTCTCCTACAATGAGCAGTTCTTC. Protein product: CASSLGQGVSYNEQFF.

The genes are TRBV14 and TRBJ2-2; 10 bases fit TRBD2. The germline V gene has CDR1 SGHDN and CDR2 FVKESK. With V trimmed by 0 bases and J by 8 bases, 9 bases remained unmatched. The CDR3 is 17 amino acids. The CDR3 sequence is CASSQDPSGSLLGELFF. DNA for the CDR3: TGTGCCAGCAGCCAAGATCCTAGCGGGAGTCTATTGGGGGAGCTGTTTTTT.

The chain is built from TRBV5-6 and TRBJ1-3, with a tentative D call TRBD1 (6 bases). The germline V and J ends were trimmed by 4 bases and 8 bases, with 13 bases remaining between them. In germline, CDR1 is SGHDT, CDR2 YYEEEE. The CDR3 is made up of 13 amino acids. The CDR3 here is CASSLNQGHTIYF. The CDR3 DNA reads as TGTGCCAGCAGCCTAAACCAGGGGCACACCATATATTTT.

This clone has only one observation. The rearrangement uses TRBV9 and TRBJ1-2; 8 nucleotides line up with TRBD1. This CDR3 has 16 residues. Germline CDR1 SGDLS, CDR2 YYNGEE. With V trimmed by 0 bases and J by 2 bases, 6 bases remained unmatched. The CDR3 sequence is CASSVEDRGLNYGYTF. CDR3 nucleotides: TGTGCCAGCAGCGTAGAAGACAGGGGATTAAACTATGGCTACACCTTC.

V gene TRBV28 combines with J gene TRBJ1-2; 9 bases map to TRBD1. Germline CDR1 reads MDHEN; CDR2 reads SYDVKM. The CDR3 has 15 residues. Trimming removed 4 bases from V and 5 bases from J; junction bases left unmatched: 8. This chain's CDR3 is CASSSGGTGWYGYTF. DNA for the CDR3: TGTGCCAGCAGTTCGGGAGGGACAGGGTGGTATGGCTACACCTTC.

V is TRBV14 and J is TRBJ2-3; D not certain. V lost 0 bases and J 8 bases, leaving 6 bases between the germline ends. The CDR3 has 12 residues. The germline V gene has CDR1 SGHDN and CDR2 FVKESK. This CDR3 is CASSQDRVTQYF. In DNA form, the CDR3 reads TGTGCCAGCAGCCAAGATCGGGTTACGCAGTATTTT.

The V gene is TRBV5-1, the J gene TRBJ2-5; TRBD1 matches 9 bases. The CDR3 covers 16 residues. V lost 8 bases, J lost 5 bases, and 16 bases stayed unmatched. CDR1 and CDR2 (germline): SGHRS, YFSETQ. The CDR3, as DNA: TGCGCCAGTCAAGCGAAAGACAGGGGGGTTTTGGAGACCCAGTACTTC. This translates into CASQAKDRGVLETQYF.

The chain has TRBV2 and TRBJ2-1; 11 bases are a match to TRBD2. V lost 5 bases and J lost 5; bases outside the gene matches: 8. The CDR3 loop spans 16 amino acids. The germline gives CDR1 SNHLY, CDR2 FYNNEI. The CDR3 DNA reads TGTGCCAGCAGTTATAGCGGGAGGGCCGGAGACAATGAGCAGTTCTTC. As protein: CASSYSGRAGDNEQFF.

The rearrangement links TRBV6-2 or TRBV6-3 to TRBJ2-7, with TRBD2 matching over 7 bases. CDR1 and CDR2 (germline): MNHEY, SVGEGT. This CDR3 is built from 13 residues. J gave up 3 bases and V 6 bases, and 5 bases lay outside the gene matches. CDR3 loop: CASSPLAYYEQYV. DNA of the CDR3: TGTGCCAGCAGCCCACTAGCGTACTACGAGCAGTACGTC.

The V gene is TRBV7-2, the J gene TRBJ2-7, with 7 bases identical to TRBD1. Germline V gene lookup returns CDR1 SGHTA and CDR2 FQGNSA. Trimming cost V 1 base and J 4 bases; bases outside gene matches: 1. The CDR3 spans 13 residues. The CDR3 reads CASSLGDSYEQYV. The CDR3 DNA is TGTGCCAGCAGCTTAGGGGACAGTTACGAGCAGTACGTC.

The chain recombines TRBV5-6 with TRBJ1-1; TRBD1 is a possible D gene (6 bases). The CDR3 is 16 amino acids. CDR1 and CDR2 (germline): SGHDT, YYEEEE. The V end lost 3 bases, the J end lost 1 base, and 16 bases lay between the germline ends. CDR3 DNA: TGTGCCAGCAGCTGGACCCCGACAGGTCGGAACACTGAAGCTTTCTTT. Amino acid sequence: CASSWTPTGRNTEAFF.

This CDR3 reads CASSLLQGVSEAFF. In DNA form, the CDR3 reads TGTGCCAGCAGCTTATTACAGGGGGTCTCTGAAGCTTTCTTT. The V call is TRBV7-2, the J call TRBJ1-1; 8 bases are a match to TRBD1. The V gene's germline CDR1 is SGHTA and CDR2 FQGNSA. The J segment lost 6 bases and the V segment lost 2 bases, leaving 5 bases of the junction unmatched. The CDR3 totals 14 residues.

As regards this clone: The junction differs from germline at one of its ends, possibly a read error. The chain is built from TRBV11-3 and TRBJ2-7; TRBD1 aligns across 12 bases. The V gene's germline CDR1 is SGHNT and CDR2 YENEEA. The CDR3 has 15 residues. The CDR3 here is CASSPPTRDRGLVWF. The CDR3 coding sequence is TGTGCCAGCAGCCCCCCCACCAGGGACAGGGGGCTTGTATGGTTC.

The rearrangement links TRBV5-6 to TRBJ2-1, with D unclear. V lost 1 base and J lost 3, with 8 bases in between. The V gene's germline CDR1 is SGHDT and CDR2 YYEEEE. The CDR3 is 14 residues long. CDR3 nucleotides: TGTGCCAGCAGCTTGTTGAGGTTCTACAATGAGCAGTTCTTC. This codes for CASSLLRFYNEQFF.

The chain has TRBV19 and TRBJ2-3; TRBD1 is a possible D gene (6 bases). Trimming took off 7 bases at V and 3 bases at J, with 8 bases between the two ends. The CDR3 has 12 amino acids. Germline values: CDR1 LNHDA, CDR2 SQIVND (reference sequence). The CDR3: CASNTGTDTQYF. The CDR3 nucleotides are TGTGCCAGTAATACAGGGACAGATACGCAGTATTTT.

The chain combines TRBV6-2 or TRBV6-3 with TRBJ2-1, with a weak D call TRBD2 (6 bases). CDR3 size: 15 residues. V lost 2 bases and J lost 6, with 14 bases in between. Germline CDR1 and CDR2: MNHEY and SVGEGT. The chain's CDR3 is CASSYPAGGINEQFF. In nucleotides, the CDR3 is TGTGCCAGCAGTTACCCGGCCGGCGGGATCAATGAGCAGTTCTTC.

This sequence joins TRBV7-9 and TRBJ2-5; tentative D call: TRBD1 (7 bases). The germline gives CDR1 SEHNR, CDR2 FQNEAQ (reference sequence). V was pared by 5 bases and J by 0 bases, with 22 bases between. The CDR3 sequence is 18 residues long. CDR3 loop: CASSPLPGQGEDQETQYF. CDR3 sequence (DNA): TGTGCCAGCAGCCCCCTACCTGGGCAGGGGGAGGACCAAGAGACCCAGTACTTC.

This clone was seen a single time. The chain recombines TRBV2 with TRBJ2-3; a possible D gene is TRBD2 (5 bases). This CDR3 spans 15 amino acids. Germline V gene data show CDR1 as SNHLY and CDR2 as FYNNEI. Deletions cut 4 bases from V and 2 bases from J, with 13 bases between. CDR3 in amino acids: CASSALVTSTDTQYF. As DNA, the CDR3 is TGTGCCAGCAGTGCACTAGTGACCTCCACAGATACGCAGTATTTT.

The chain recombines TRBV19 with TRBJ1-6, with D possibly being TRBD1 (6 bases). The length of the CDR3 is 14 residues. CDR1 is LNHDA and CDR2 is SQIVND in the germline V gene (reference sequence). The V end was cut by 8 bases, the J end by 6 bases, with 14 bases between. CDR3 loop: CASGLRQVNSPLHF. The CDR3 region has the DNA TGTGCCAGTGGCCTGAGACAGGTTAATTCACCCCTCCACTTT.

The chain has TRBV7-6 and TRBJ2-2; D remains ambiguous. There are 15 residues in the CDR3. V lost 1 base to trimming and J lost 3 bases, with 9 bases between them. Germline CDR1 reads SGHVS; CDR2 reads FNYEAQ. In DNA form, the CDR3 reads TGTGCCAGCAGCTTAGGGCAGTTCGACACCGGGGAGCTGTTTTTT. Encoded protein: CASSLGQFDTGELFF.

The rearrangement joins TRBV13 to TRBJ1-2; D call uncertain. Trimming took off 2 bases at V and 2 bases at J, with 18 bases between the two ends. CDR1 is PRHDT, CDR2 FYEKMQ, per germline (reference sequence). The CDR3 contains 17 residues. The CDR3 sequence is CASSLNVAGKPNYGYTF. The CDR3 DNA reads TGTGCCAGCAGCTTAAACGTTGCGGGAAAACCCAACTATGGCTACACCTTC.

This clone was recorded once. The chain combines TRBV12-5 with TRBJ2-5; D possibly corresponds to TRBD2 (6 bases). Germline CDR1 reads LGHNT; CDR2 reads FRNRAP. The V gene lost 2 bases and the J gene lost 5 bases, with 18 bases spanning the gap. The CDR3 extends over 16 amino acids. CDR3: CASGLSQGGLRETQYF. As DNA, the CDR3 is TGTGCTAGTGGTTTGTCGCAGGGAGGTCTACGGGAGACCCAGTACTTC.

This clone was counted a few times. Other nucleotide sequences from this sample produce the same CDR3. The chain recombines TRBV7-9 with TRBJ1-1; D gene uncertain. V lost 5 bases and J lost 1, with 8 bases in between. CDR1 is SEHNR and CDR2 is FQNEAQ in the germline V gene (reference sequence). The CDR3 is 13 residues long. CDR3 region: CASSLEANTEAFF. DNA for the CDR3: TGTGCCAGCAGCCTGGAGGCGAACACTGAAGCTTTCTTT.

The V and J genes are TRBV3-1 (or the pseudogene TRBV3-2) and TRBJ2-5; 11 bases are a match to TRBD2. The CDR3 consists of 17 residues. Trimming removed 4 bases from V and 4 bases from J; junction bases left unmatched: 11. Germline loops: CDR1 LGHDT, CDR2 YNNKEL (reference sequence). CDR3 nucleotides: TGTGCCAGCAGCCCAATCTGGACTAGCGGGCTTCGAGAGACCCAGTACTTC. It specifies CASSPIWTSGLRETQYF.

V is TRBV11-2 and J is TRBJ1-4; 9 nucleotides agree with TRBD1. Germline V gene data show CDR1 as SGHAT and CDR2 as FQNNGV. This CDR3 spans 17 amino acids. V lost 4 bases to trimming and J lost 5 bases; unmatched junction nucleotides: 11. CDR3 sequence (DNA): TGTGCCAGCAGCTCCAGCCACAGGGGGCGCAGGAATGAAAAACTGTTTTTT. Translation: CASSSSHRGRRNEKLFF.

V and J are TRBV10-1 and TRBJ2-1; 8 bases line up with TRBD2. CDR3 length: 15 residues. Germline V gene lookup returns CDR1 WNHNN and CDR2 SYGVQD (reference sequence). V lost 5 bases to trimming and J lost 9 bases; unmatched junction nucleotides: 12. The chain's CDR3 is CASSLTSATSGEQFF. DNA of the CDR3: TGCGCCAGCAGTTTGACTAGCGCCACGTCGGGTGAGCAGTTCTTC.

This sequence joins TRBV2 and TRBJ2-3; a possible D gene is TRBD2 (5 bases). The length of the CDR3 is 15 residues. CDR1 is SNHLY and CDR2 is FYNNEI in the germline V gene. The V and J ends lost 7 bases and 2 bases respectively, with 16 bases between them. CDR3 loop: CASKLTITPTDTQYF. The DNA for the CDR3 is TGTGCCAGCAAACTGACTATAACTCCCACAGATACGCAGTATTTT.

J is TRBJ2-1 and V is TRBV4-3; D is perhaps TRBD1 (6 bases). The CDR3 sequence is 14 residues long. With 2 bases removed from V and 6 bases from J, the gap between germline ends came to 11 bases. Germline CDR1 LGHNA, CDR2 YSLEER. The CDR3 protein is CASSQRTGFNEQFF. CDR3 bases: TGCGCCAGCAGCCAAAGAACAGGGTTCAATGAGCAGTTCTTC.

This chain connects TRBV2 to TRBJ2-4; 7 nucleotides match TRBD2. The germline V gene encodes CDR1 SNHLY and CDR2 FYNNEI. The CDR3 runs 14 residues. V trimming: 6 bases; J trimming: 3 bases; junction bases outside the gene matches: 5. The CDR3 DNA is TGTGCCAGCAGGGGGACTACGGGCAAAAACATTCAGTACTTC. Amino acids: CASRGTTGKNIQYF. Full variable domain (rest looked up from reference TRBV2 and TRBJ2-4): EPEVTQTPSHQVTQMGQEVILRCVPISNHLYFYWYRQILGQKVEFLVSFYNNEISEKSEIFDDQFSVERPDGSNFTLKIRSTKLEDSAMYFCASRGTTGKNIQYFGAGTRLSVL.

The rearrangement uses TRBV7-9 and TRBJ2-1, with 11 nucleotides matching TRBD2. The length of the CDR3 is 13 residues. Germline V CDR1 and CDR2: SEHNR, FQNEAQ (reference sequence). Trimming cost V 2 bases and J 9 bases; bases outside gene matches: 0. The CDR3: CASSLLAGGEQFF. The CDR3 DNA reads TGTGCCAGCAGCTTACTAGCGGGAGGTGAGCAGTTCTTC.